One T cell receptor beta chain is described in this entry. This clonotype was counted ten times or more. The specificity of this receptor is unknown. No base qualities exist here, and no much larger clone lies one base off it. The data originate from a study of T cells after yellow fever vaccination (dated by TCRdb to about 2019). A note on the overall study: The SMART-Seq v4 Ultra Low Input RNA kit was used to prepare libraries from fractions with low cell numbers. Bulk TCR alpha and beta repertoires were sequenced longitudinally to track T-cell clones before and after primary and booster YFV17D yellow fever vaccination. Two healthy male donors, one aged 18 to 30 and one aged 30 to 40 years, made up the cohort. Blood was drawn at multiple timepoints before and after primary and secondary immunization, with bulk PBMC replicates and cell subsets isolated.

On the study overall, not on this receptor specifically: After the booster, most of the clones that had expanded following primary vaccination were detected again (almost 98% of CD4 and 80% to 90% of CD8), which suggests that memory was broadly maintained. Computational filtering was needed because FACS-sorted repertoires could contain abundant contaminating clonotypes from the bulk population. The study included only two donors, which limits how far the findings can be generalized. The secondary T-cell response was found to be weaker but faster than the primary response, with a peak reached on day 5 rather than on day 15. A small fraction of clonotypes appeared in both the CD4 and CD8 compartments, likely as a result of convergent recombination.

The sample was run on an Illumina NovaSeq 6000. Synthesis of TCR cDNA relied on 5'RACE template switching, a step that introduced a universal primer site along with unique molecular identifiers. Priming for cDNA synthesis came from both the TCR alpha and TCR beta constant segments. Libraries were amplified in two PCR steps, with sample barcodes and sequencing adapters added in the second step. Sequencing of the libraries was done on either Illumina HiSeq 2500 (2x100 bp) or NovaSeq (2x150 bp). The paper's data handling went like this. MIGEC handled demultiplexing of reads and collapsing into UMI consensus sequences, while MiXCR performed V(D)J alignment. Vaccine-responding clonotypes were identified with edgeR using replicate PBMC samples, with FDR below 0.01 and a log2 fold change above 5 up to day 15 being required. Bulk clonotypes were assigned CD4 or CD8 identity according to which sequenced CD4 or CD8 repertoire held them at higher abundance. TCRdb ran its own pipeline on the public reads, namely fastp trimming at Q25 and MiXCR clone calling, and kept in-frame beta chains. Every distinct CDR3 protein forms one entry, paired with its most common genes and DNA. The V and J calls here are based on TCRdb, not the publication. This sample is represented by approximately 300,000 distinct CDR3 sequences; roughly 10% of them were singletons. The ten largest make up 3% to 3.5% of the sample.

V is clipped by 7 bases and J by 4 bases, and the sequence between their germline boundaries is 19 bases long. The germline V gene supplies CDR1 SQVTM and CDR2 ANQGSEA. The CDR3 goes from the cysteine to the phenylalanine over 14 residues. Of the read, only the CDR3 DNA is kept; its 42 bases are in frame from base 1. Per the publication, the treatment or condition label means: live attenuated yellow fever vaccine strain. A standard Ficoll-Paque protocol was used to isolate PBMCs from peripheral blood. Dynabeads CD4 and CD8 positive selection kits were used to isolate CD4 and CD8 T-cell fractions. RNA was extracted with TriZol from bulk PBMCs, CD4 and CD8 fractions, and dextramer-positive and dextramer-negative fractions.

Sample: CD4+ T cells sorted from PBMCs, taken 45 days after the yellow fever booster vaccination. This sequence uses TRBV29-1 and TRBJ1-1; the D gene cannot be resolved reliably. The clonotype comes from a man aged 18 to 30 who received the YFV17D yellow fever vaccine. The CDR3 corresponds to CSGLTPGKVTEAFF. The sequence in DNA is TGCAGCGGTTTGACTCCGGGGAAGGTCACTGAAGCTTTCTTT.